This TCR beta chain came from a study of post-analysis software for immune sequencing data. Study context: Some patients lacked subtype; others had relapsing-remitting, secondary progressive or progressive-relapsing disease. Whole-study findings and limits: Strong same-batch co-clustering of samples appeared with F measure clustering. Controls showed significantly higher normalized Chao1 diversity than did multiple sclerosis patients. Comparison of patients with controls showed five or six TRBV segments more frequent in patients, TRBV5-6, TRBV5-1 and TRBV20-1 among them.

Every TCR beta cDNA library bore unique molecular identifiers. About 500,000 cDNA molecules were obtained per 1 to 10 million input T cells. TCRdb used MiXCR to reprocess the PCR reads, holding one entry per CDR3 protein. The top ten hold roughly 0.53% of the sample, which has some 690,000 distinct CDR3 sequences, 30% seen once. Details on this clonotype: Its antigen is still unknown.

The CDR3 contains 17 residues. The V gene's germline CDR1 is SGHRS and CDR2 YFSETQ. V trimming: 3 bases; J trimming: 5 bases; junction bases outside the gene matches: 8. This TCR derives from a girl aged 10 to 17 with multiple sclerosis. Sequencing was performed on blood. The V call is TRBV5-1, the J call TRBJ2-3, with 14 bases identical to TRBD2. The CDR3 here is CASSWRLAGGPGDTQYF. The CDR3 region has the DNA TGCGCCAGCAGCTGGAGACTAGCGGGGGGGCCTGGAGATACGCAGTATTTT.